This TCR beta chain stems from a study of blood T cells in healthy people across ages. The germline CDR1 and CDR2 sequences are SEHNR and FQNEAQ (reference sequence). The ends lost 3 bases at V and 1 base at J; junction bases unmatched: 11. This CDR3 spans 17 amino acids. In this sample, this clonotype turned up a few times. A sample-barcoded 5' primer and a J-beta primer mix were used in a second PCR of roughly 7 to 11 cycles. Every single cDNA molecule received a tag from a template-switch adaptor with 12 random nucleotides. TCRdb reprocessed the 5' RACE reads via MiXCR and lists one record per CDR3 protein. The profile shows roughly 1.7 million distinct CDR3 sequences, 30% to 35% of them singletons.

V and J are TRBV7-9 and TRBJ2-5, with 7 bases identical to TRBD2. The source of this sequence is a woman aged 30 to 39 in good health. The sequencing input was blood. DNA for the CDR3: TGTGCCAGCAGCTTCGATCCCGGCGGGGGACTCCAAGAGACCCAGTACTTC. It translates to CASSFDPGGGLQETQYF.